This T cell receptor beta chain was documented in a study of blood T cell repertoires in COVID-19. Using immunoSEQ multiplex PCR, the repertoire was profiled, and TCRdb retains in-frame clones only, with some absent. The table lists 100,000 to 150,000 clones, approximately 80% of them singletons. This TCR came from a woman aged 55-69 years with active or convalescent COVID-19. The sequenced sample consisted of peripheral blood.

Written as DNA, the CDR3 is TGCGCCAGCAGCCAAGATCAAACTAGCGGGGGCCCTAGCACAGATACGCAGTATTTT. Protein sequence: CASSQDQTSGGPSTDTQYF. This rearrangement joins TRBV4-1 to TRBJ2-3; 11 bases map to TRBD2. Germline CDR1 MGHRA, CDR2 YSYEKL. The trim removed 0 bases at V and 0 bases at J, leaving 8 bases unmatched. CDR3 length: 19 amino acids.